The 12 T cell receptor beta chains below all came from one sample that was sequenced in a study of identical twins. Each CDR3 protein gets one entry after TCRdb re-called the 5' RACE reads with MiXCR. The table lists hundreds of thousands of distinct CDR3 sequences, roughly 7.2% of them singletons. The same sample was also studied in work on yellow fever vaccine responses in identical twins.

The source material was PBMCs. These receptors all come from a woman in her late teens or twenties in good health.

This clonotype was seen at least ten times. The chain has TRBV5-5 and TRBJ2-1, with D perhaps TRBD2 (6 bases). The ends were cut back, 3 bases at V and 0 bases at J, with 10 bases in the middle. Germline V lookup: CDR1 SGHKS, CDR2 YYEKEE (reference sequence). This CDR3 has 15 amino acids. The CDR3 here is CASSSGSSSYNEQFF. The DNA of the CDR3 is TGTGCCAGCAGCTCCGGGAGTAGCTCCTACAATGAGCAGTTCTTC.

V and J are TRBV5-1 and TRBJ2-5; 10 bases are a match to TRBD1. Germline V CDR1 and CDR2: SGHRS, YFSETQ. V was clipped by 1 base and J by 5 bases; unmatched bases: 8. The CDR3 has 16 residues. CDR3 nucleotides: TGCGCCAGCAGCTTGTGGGGACAGGGGTCAAGGGAGACCCAGTACTTC. Translated: CASSLWGQGSRETQYF.

This clonotype was seen repeatedly, ten times or more. This sequence joins TRBV5-1 and TRBJ1-4; no reliable D call. Trimming stripped 1 base from V and 8 bases from J, with 9 bases between. The CDR3 runs 13 residues. Germline V gives CDR1 SGHRS, CDR2 YFSETQ. CDR3 amino acids: CASSLMTEEKLFF. CDR3 bases: TGCGCCAGCAGCTTGATGACGGAGGAAAAACTGTTTTTT.

This clonotype was picked up many times. The V gene is TRBV15, the J gene TRBJ2-1; a possible D gene is TRBD2 (6 bases). The germline V gene encodes CDR1 LNHNV and CDR2 YYDKDF (reference sequence). V lost 2 bases and J lost 3, with 14 bases in between. The CDR3 runs to 16 residues. This CDR3 is CATSRRPGLYYNEQFF. Written as DNA, the CDR3 is TGTGCCACCAGCAGACGTCCGGGACTTTACTACAATGAGCAGTTCTTC.

The chain uses TRBV13 and TRBJ2-3, with 12 positions matching TRBD2. Looked up from germline, CDR1 is PRHDT and CDR2 is FYEKMQ (reference sequence). The J segment lost 6 bases and the V segment lost 5 bases, leaving 12 bases of the junction unmatched. CDR3 length equals 17 residues. This chain's CDR3 is CASSRRTSGAFTDTQYF. The CDR3 coding sequence is TGTGCCAGCAGCCGCCGGACTAGCGGGGCCTTCACGGATACGCAGTATTTT.

The chain has TRBV4-1 and TRBJ2-7, with D possibly matching TRBD1 (5 bases). This CDR3 has 15 residues. V was pared by 0 bases and J by 3 bases, with 12 bases between. The germline V gene encodes CDR1 MGHRA and CDR2 YSYEKL. The CDR3 nucleotides read TGCGCCAGCAGCCAAGAGGGGCTAGGAGACTACGAGCAGTACTTC. It specifies CASSQEGLGDYEQYF.

This clonotype was detected only a few times. J is TRBJ2-5 and V is TRBV3-1; 8 nucleotides line up with TRBD1. J gave up 5 bases and V 0 bases, and 8 bases lay outside the gene matches. The CDR3 totals 16 residues. Germline V gene sequence: CDR1 LGHDT, CDR2 YNNKEL (reference sequence). CDR3 bases: TGTGCCAGCAGCCAAGAGGGTGTGGGACAGGTGGAGACCCAGTACTTC. Its translation: CASSQEGVGQVETQYF.

The sample holds a few counts of this clonotype. V and J are TRBV5-1 and TRBJ2-3, with a possible D match to TRBD2 (6 bases). This CDR3 contains 15 residues. Between the trimmed V and J ends, which lost 0 bases and 2 bases, there was a span of 10 bases. The germline gives CDR1 SGHRS, CDR2 YFSETQ. The CDR3 sequence is CASSLDRTITDTQYF. CDR3 DNA: TGCGCCAGCAGCTTGGACCGGACTATCACAGATACGCAGTATTTT.

This chain uses TRBV4-1 with TRBJ1-1; D gene ambiguous. Per the germline V gene, CDR1 is MGHRA and CDR2 is YSYEKL. This CDR3 region has 17 residues. V lost 0 bases, J lost 4 bases, and 18 bases lay in between. The CDR3, as DNA: TGCGCCAGCAGCCAAGACCACACGGTGACGGTTATCACTGAAGCTTTCTTT. It encodes CASSQDHTVTVITEAFF.

The chain combines TRBV19 with TRBJ2-2; 8 bases fit TRBD2. Germline lookup yields CDR1 LNHDA and CDR2 SQIVND (reference sequence). Losses at the gene ends were 4 bases for V and 7 bases for J; bases not matched to a gene: 2. This CDR3 is built from 13 residues. CDR3 residues: CASSTGLGGELFF. The DNA for the CDR3 is TGTGCCAGTAGTACGGGACTAGGCGGGGAGCTGTTTTTT.

As for this clonotype: A much larger clone lies a single base off, so this may be a read error. The rearrangement links TRBV6-5 to TRBJ2-1; D is uncertain. V was pared by 4 bases and J by 9 bases, with 16 bases between. CDR1 and CDR2 (germline): MNHEY, SVGAGI. This CDR3 comprises 14 residues. CDR3: CASSSRGPPSEQFF. The CDR3 DNA reads TGTGCCAGCAGTTCCCGTGGACCTCCCAGTGAGCAGTTCTTC.

The chain recombines TRBV27 with TRBJ2-1, with D hard to call. Germline V CDR1 and CDR2: MNHEY, SMNVEV (reference sequence). CDR3 size: 15 residues. With 3 bases removed from V and 8 bases from J, the gap between germline ends came to 17 bases. CDR3 in DNA: TGTGCCAGCAGTTTCACCCCCAATAGAGGCGATGAGCAGTTCTTC. It translates to CASSFTPNRGDEQFF.